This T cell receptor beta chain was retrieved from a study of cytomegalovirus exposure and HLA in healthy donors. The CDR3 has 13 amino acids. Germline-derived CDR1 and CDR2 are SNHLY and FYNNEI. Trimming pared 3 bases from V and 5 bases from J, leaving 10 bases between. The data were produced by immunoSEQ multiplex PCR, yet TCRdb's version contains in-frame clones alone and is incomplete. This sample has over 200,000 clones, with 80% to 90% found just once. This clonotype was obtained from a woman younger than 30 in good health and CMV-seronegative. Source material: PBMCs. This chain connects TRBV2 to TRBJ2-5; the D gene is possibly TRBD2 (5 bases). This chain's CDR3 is CASSERRHETQYF. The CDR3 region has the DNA TGTGCCAGCAGTGAGCGGAGGCACGAGACCCAGTACTTC. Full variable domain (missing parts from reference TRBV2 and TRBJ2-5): EPEVTQTPSHQVTQMGQEVILRCVPISNHLYFYWYRQILGQKVEFLVSFYNNEISEKSEIFDDQFSVERPDGSNFTLKIRSTKLEDSAMYFCASSERRHETQYFGPGTRLLVL.